Sequencing of this T cell receptor beta chain was carried out in a study of ipilimumab plus nivolumab after autologous stem cell transplantation. Method: immunoSEQ multiplex PCR; TCRdb's copy keeps in-frame clones and lacks some. The sample has 84,000 or so clones, 65% to 85% seen once. Study-level points and caveats: Authors suggest TCR repertoire, Treg phenotype and gut microbiota support further study.

Checkpoint therapy with ipilimumab 1 mg/kg began 14 to 28 days after transplant. The CDR3 is 15 amino acids. Concerning this clone itself: Its antigen remains unknown.

Sequenced here: PBMCs, sampled in a trial of ipilimumab plus nivolumab as post-transplant consolidation. The rearrangement uses TRBV21-1 and TRBJ2-5; the D call in the table, TRBD1, was not verified against the DNA. TRBV21-1 is deemed a pseudogene. The sequence was collected from a male donor with diffuse large B-cell lymphoma. CDR3 amino acids: CASSKARQYQETQYF. CDR3 coding DNA: TGTGCCAGCAGCAAAGCGCGACAGTACCAAGAGACCCAGTACTTC.